This TCR beta chain was profiled in a study of shared clonotypes between healthy human individuals. Clones were sequenced by immunoSEQ multiplex PCR, and TCRdb holds only the in-frame ones, with some missing. The table lists more than 2 million clones, about 94% of them singletons. Germline assignment: CDR1 SGHTA and CDR2 FQGNSA. This CDR3 spans 15 amino acids. The V and J ends lost 4 bases and 4 bases, in that order; junction bases with no gene match: 4. The sample taken for sequencing was naive CD4+ T cells sorted from blood. This sample's subset: CD45RA+ positively selected. The source is a man younger than 35 in good health. The J gene is TRBJ2-2, the V gene TRBV7-2; 9 positions agree with TRBD2. The CDR3 DNA sequence: TGTGCCAGCAGCTCGACTAGCGGCTTCACCGGGGAGCTGTTTTTT. It yields the protein CASSSTSGFTGELFF.